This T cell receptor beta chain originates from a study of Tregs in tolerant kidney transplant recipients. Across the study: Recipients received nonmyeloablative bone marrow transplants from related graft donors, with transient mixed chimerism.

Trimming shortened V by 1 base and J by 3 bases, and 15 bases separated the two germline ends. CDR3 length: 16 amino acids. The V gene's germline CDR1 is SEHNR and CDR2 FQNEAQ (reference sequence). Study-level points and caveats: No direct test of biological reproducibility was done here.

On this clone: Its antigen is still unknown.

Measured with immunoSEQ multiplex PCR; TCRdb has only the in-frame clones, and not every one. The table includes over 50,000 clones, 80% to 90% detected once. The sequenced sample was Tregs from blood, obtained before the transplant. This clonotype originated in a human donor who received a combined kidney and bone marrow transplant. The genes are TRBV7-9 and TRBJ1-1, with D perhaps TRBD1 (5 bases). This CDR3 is CASSLEGVYVDTEAFF. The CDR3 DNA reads TGTGCCAGCAGCTTAGAAGGGGTTTACGTAGACACTGAAGCTTTCTTT.